This T cell receptor beta chain was documented in a study of CD8+ T cells in alopecia areata. The V and J ends lost 3 bases and 0 bases respectively, with 8 bases between them. CDR3 length: 14 residues. Per germline, CDR1 SSHAT and CDR2 FNYEAQ (reference sequence). RNA extraction and reverse transcription yielded cDNA as sequencing template. This table comes from immunoSEQ multiplex PCR, and its TCRdb copy is limited to in-frame clones, with some not included. Of 200,000 or so clones listed, roughly 44% were seen once; the top ten hold approximately 2.9%. This clone was seen just once. Its antigen is still unknown. Treatment described: oral pan-JAK inhibitor, 5-10 mg twice daily. Overall study findings and caveats: It was observed that many expanded lesional clones persisted in scalp and blood during tofacitinib. Tofacitinib significantly decreased scalp clonality and expanded CD8+ clones among top 100.

This specimen consisted of CD4+ T cells sorted from blood, obtained at approximately week 36, from a patient treated with tofacitinib. The clonotype comes from a human donor with alopecia areata. The V and J genes are TRBV7-7 and TRBJ2-5; D gene unclear. Here the CDR3 DNA reads TGTGCCAGCAGCTTCGGCCCGTACCAAGAGACCCAGTACTTC. This codes for CASSFGPYQETQYF.